The present T cell receptor (beta chain) was sequenced within a study of blood T cell repertoires in COVID-19. Overall study context: COVID-19 samples, acute and convalescent, were from the United States, Italy and Spain. The analysed material was cDNA or gDNA that came from T cells, B-cell-depleted T cells, or PBMCs.

Germline CDR1 reads MDHEN; CDR2 reads SYDVKM. This CDR3 is built from 14 residues. Trimming took 3 bases from V and 6 from J; bases not matched to a gene: 3. Original methodology: Nucleated cell number was recorded as an estimate derived from reference gene primer amplification. Measured with immunoSEQ multiplex PCR; TCRdb has only the in-frame clones, and not every one. Clone size and V and J calls were adopted from that table, with D and trimming inferred from the DNA. The profile shows approximately 120,000 clones, around two thirds of them singletons. Material: peripheral blood. The TCR originated in an older woman with acute or convalescent COVID-19. The chain couples TRBV28 to TRBJ2-7, with 12 bases aligning to TRBD1. CDR3: CASSFGTGGTEQYF. CDR3 sequence (DNA): TGTGCCAGCAGTTTCGGGACAGGGGGCACCGAGCAGTACTTC.